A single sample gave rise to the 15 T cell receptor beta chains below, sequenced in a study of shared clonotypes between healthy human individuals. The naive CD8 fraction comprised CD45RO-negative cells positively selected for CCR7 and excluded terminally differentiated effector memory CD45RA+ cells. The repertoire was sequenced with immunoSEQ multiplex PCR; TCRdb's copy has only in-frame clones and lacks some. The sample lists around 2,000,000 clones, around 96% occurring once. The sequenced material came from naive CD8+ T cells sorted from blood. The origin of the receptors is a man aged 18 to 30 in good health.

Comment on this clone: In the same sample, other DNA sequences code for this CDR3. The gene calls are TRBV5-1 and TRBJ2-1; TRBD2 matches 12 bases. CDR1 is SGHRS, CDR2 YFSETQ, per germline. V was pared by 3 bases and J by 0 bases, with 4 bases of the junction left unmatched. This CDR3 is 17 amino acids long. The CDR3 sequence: CASSSGLAGSSYNEQFF. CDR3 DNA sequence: TGCGCCAGCAGCTCTGGACTAGCGGGAAGCTCCTACAATGAGCAGTTCTTC.

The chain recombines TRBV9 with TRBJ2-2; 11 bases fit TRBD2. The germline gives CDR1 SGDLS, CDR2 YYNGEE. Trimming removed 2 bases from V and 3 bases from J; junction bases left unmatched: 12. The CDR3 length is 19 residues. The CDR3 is CASSVWWLAGGEDTGELFF. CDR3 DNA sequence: TGTGCCAGCAGCGTTTGGTGGCTAGCGGGAGGAGAAGACACCGGGGAGCTGTTTTTT. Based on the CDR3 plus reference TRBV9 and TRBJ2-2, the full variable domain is DSGVTQTPKHLITATGQRVTLRCSPRSGDLSVYWYQQSLDQGLQFLIQYYNGEERAKGNILERFSAQQFPDLHSELNLSSLELGDSALYFCASSVWWLAGGEDTGELFFGEGSRLTVL.

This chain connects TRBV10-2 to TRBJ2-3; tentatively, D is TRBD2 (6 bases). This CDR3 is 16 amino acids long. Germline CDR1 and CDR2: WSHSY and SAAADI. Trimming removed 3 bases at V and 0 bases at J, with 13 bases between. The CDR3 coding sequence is TGCGCCAGCAGTGACCGGCTAGCGACTAGCACAGATACGCAGTATTTT. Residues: CASSDRLATSTDTQYF.

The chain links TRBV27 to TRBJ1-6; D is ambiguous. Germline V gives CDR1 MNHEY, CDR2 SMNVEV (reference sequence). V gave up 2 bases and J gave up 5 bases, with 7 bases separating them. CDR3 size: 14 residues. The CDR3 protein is CASSLGGNNSPLHF. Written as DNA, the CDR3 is TGTGCCAGCAGTTTAGGCGGCAATAATTCACCCCTCCACTTT.

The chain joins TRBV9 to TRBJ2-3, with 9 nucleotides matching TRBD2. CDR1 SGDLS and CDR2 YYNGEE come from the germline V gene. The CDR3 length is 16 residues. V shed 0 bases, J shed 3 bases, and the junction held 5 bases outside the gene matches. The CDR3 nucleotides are TGTGCCAGCAGCGTAGCTGGGCGGGAGGGAACAGATACGCAGTATTTT. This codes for CASSVAGREGTDTQYF.

The CDR3 reads CASSYFQGANEQFF. The CDR3 DNA reads TGTGCCAGCAGTTACTTTCAGGGGGCGAATGAGCAGTTCTTC. This sequence joins TRBV6-5 and TRBJ2-1; 8 bases fit TRBD1. The CDR3 is 14 residues long. Germline CDR1 and CDR2: MNHEY and SVGAGI. V lost 1 base to trimming and J lost 7 bases; unmatched junction nucleotides: 3.

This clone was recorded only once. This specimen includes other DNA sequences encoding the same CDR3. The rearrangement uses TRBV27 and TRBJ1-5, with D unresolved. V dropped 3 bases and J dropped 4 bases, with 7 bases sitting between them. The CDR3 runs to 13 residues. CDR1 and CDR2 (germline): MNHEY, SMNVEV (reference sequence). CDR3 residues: CASSFGLNQPQHF. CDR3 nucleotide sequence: TGTGCCAGCAGTTTTGGACTAAATCAGCCCCAGCATTTT.

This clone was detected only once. In DNA form, the CDR3 reads TGTGCCAGCAGCTTAGGCGACAAAAACATTCAGTACTTC. Its protein product is CASSLGDKNIQYF. V and J are TRBV13 and TRBJ2-4; D is unclear. CDR1 and CDR2 from the germline V gene are PRHDT and FYEKMQ (reference sequence). Trimming removed 0 bases at V and 3 bases at J, with 3 bases between. The CDR3 runs to 13 residues. Combining the CDR3 with reference TRBV13 and TRBJ2-4 gives the whole variable domain AAGVIQSPRHLIKEKRETATLKCYPIPRHDTVYWYQQGPGQDPQFLISFYEKMQSDKGSIPDRFSAQQFSDYHSELNMSSLELGDSALYFCASSLGDKNIQYFGAGTRLSVL.

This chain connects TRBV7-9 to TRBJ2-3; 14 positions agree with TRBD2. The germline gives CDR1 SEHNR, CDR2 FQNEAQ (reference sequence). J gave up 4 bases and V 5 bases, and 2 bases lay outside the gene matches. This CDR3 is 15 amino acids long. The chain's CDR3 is CASSRGLAGADTQYF. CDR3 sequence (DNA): TGTGCCAGCAGCCGGGGACTAGCGGGAGCAGATACGCAGTATTTT.

The CDR3 DNA follows: TGCGCCAGCAGCTTGCAGGATCAGCCCCAGCATTTT. Amino acid sequence: CASSLQDQPQHF. The V gene is TRBV5-1, the J gene TRBJ1-5, with unresolved D. V was pared by 1 base and J by 5 bases, with 4 bases between. The germline CDR1 and CDR2 sequences are SGHRS and YFSETQ. This CDR3 is built from 12 residues.

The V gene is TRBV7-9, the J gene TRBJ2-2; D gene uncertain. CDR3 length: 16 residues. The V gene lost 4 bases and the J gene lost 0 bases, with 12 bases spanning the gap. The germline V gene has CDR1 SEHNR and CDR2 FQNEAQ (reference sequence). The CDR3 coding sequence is TGTGCCAGCAGCTCCGGGCGGCCCCCGAACACCGGGGAGCTGTTTTTT. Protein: CASSSGRPPNTGELFF.

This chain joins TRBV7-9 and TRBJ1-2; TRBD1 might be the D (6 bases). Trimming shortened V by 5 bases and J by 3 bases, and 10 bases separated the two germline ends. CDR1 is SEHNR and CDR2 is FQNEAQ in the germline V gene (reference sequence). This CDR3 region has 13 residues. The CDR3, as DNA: TGTGCCAGCAGCACCTGGACAGACTATGGCTACACCTTC. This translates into CASSTWTDYGYTF. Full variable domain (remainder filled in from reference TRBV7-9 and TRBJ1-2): DTGVSQNPRHKITKRGQNVTFRCDPISEHNRLYWYRQTLGQGPEFLTYFQNEAQLEKSRLLSDRFSAERPKGSFSTLEIQRTEQGDSAMYLCASSTWTDYGYTFGSGTRLTVV.

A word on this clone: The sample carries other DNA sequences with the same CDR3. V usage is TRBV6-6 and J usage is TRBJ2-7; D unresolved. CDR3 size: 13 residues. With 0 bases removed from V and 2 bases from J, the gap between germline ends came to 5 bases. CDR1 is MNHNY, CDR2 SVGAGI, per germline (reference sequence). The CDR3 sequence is CASSYSGPYEQYF. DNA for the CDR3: TGTGCCAGCAGTTACTCGGGTCCCTACGAGCAGTACTTC.

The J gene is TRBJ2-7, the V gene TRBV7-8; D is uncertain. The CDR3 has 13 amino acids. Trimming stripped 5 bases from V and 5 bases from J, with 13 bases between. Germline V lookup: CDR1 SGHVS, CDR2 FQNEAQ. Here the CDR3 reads CASSSPDKDEQYF. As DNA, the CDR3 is TGTGCCAGCAGCAGCCCGGATAAGGACGAGCAGTACTTC.

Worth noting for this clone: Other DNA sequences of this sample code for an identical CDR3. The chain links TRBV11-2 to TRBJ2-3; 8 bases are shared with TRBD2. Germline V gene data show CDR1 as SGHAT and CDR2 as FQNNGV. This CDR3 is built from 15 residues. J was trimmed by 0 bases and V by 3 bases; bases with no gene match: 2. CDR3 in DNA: TGTGCCAGCAGCTTGTTAGCGGGGAGCACAGATACGCAGTATTTT. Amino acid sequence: CASSLLAGSTDTQYF.